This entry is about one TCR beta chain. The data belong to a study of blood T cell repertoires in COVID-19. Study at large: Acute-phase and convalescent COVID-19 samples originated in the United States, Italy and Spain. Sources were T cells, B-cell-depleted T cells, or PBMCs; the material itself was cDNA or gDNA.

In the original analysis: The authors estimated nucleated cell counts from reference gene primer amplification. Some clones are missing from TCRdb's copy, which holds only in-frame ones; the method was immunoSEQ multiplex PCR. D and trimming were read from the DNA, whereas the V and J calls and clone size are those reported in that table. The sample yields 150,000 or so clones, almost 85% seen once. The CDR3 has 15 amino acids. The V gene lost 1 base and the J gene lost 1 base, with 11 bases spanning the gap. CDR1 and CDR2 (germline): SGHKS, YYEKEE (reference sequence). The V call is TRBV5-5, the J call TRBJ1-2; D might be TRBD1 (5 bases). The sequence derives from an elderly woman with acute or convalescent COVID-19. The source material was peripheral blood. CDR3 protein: CASSLSPGVNYGYTF. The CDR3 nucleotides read TGTGCCAGCAGCTTGTCTCCGGGGGTTAACTATGGCTACACCTTC.